Listed below are T cell receptor beta chains from one sample, sequenced in a study of response to subunit inactivated influenza vaccine. In TCRdb, the RT-PCR reads were re-called with MiXCR into one record per CDR3 protein. Of 450,000 to 600,000 distinct CDR3 sequences listed, less than 10% are singletons. Source: PBMCs from blood, taken roughly 24 months after vaccination. The receptors were gathered from a man between 50 and 75 years old who received an inactivated influenza vaccine. The CDR3 runs from the conserved cysteine through the conserved F or W. The D gene is left open where the match is weak. Part of the rows lack a size; the others show once, few, many or a class for expanded clones.

v_gene,d_gene,abundance,j_gene,CDR3nt,CDR3aa
TRBV20-1,TRBD1,.,TRBJ1-5,TGCAGTGCTAGAGTGGAGCAGGGGGCACACAATCAGCCCCAGCATTTT,CSARVEQGAHNQPQHF
TRBV27,TRBD2,many,TRBJ2-7,TGTGCCAGCAGTTCAAGTCGTAAGCGGGGGGTTGACGAGCAGTACTTC,CASSSSRKRGVDEQYF
TRBV7-2,.,many,TRBJ2-3,TGTGCCAGCAGCTTAGATAGAGGGGAAGGGCTGGATACGCAGTATTTT,CASSLDRGEGLDTQYF
TRBV10-3,.,.,TRBJ2-1,TGTGCCATCAGTGAGCTCCTAGGAGCCAATGAGCAGTTCTTC,CAISELLGANEQFF
TRBV4-1,.,many,TRBJ1-2,TGCGCCAGCAGCCAAGATCGCAGGTCTCTCTATGGCTACACCTTC,CASSQDRRSLYGYTF
TRBV18,.,.,TRBJ2-3,TGTGCCAGCTCACCAATTGACTTACTCACAGATACGCAGTATTTT,CASSPIDLLTDTQYF
TRBV4-1,TRBD2,many,TRBJ2-1,TGCGCCAGCAGCCAAGACGGACTAGCTGTAGGTGAGCAGTTCTTC,CASSQDGLAVGEQFF
TRBV27,TRBD1,many,TRBJ1-1,TGTGCCAGCAGTTTGGCCGGGGGACAGAGGAACACTGAAGCTTTCTTT,CASSLAGGQRNTEAFF
TRBV20-1,TRBD2,many,TRBJ2-5,TGCAGTGCTAGAGGACTAGCGGGAGCGACCTTACAAGAGACCCAGTACTTC,CSARGLAGATLQETQYF
TRBV5-1,TRBD2,few,TRBJ2-1,TGCGCCAGCAGCTTGCCGACTAGCGGGGCCAATGAGCAGTTCTTC,CASSLPTSGANEQFF
TRBV20-1,TRBD2,.,TRBJ2-7,TGCAGTGCTAGAAAATCGGGACTAGCGAAGTACGAGCAGTACTTC,CSARKSGLAKYEQYF
TRBV5-1,.,many,TRBJ2-7,TGCGCCAGCAGCTTGGATCCCTCCTACGAGCAGTACTTC,CASSLDPSYEQYF
TRBV28,TRBD1,few,TRBJ2-5,TGTGCCAGCAGTTCACAACAGGGGCAAGAGACCCAGTACTTC,CASSSQQGQETQYF
TRBV7-9,TRBD2,many,TRBJ2-1,TGTGCCAGCAGCCCGCCTTTAGCGGGGGCCTACAATGAGCAGTTCTTC,CASSPPLAGAYNEQFF
TRBV7-8,.,few,TRBJ2-1,TGTGCCAGCAGCTTTCAAAACTCCTACAATGAGCAGTTCTTC,CASSFQNSYNEQFF
TRBV12-3/TRBV12-4,.,many,TRBJ1-2,TGTGCCAGCAGTTTGACAGTCTATGGCTACACCTTC,CASSLTVYGYTF
TRBV6-5,TRBD1,many,TRBJ2-2,TGTGCCAGCAGTTTATTTTCGACAGGGGAAGCCGGGGAGCTGTTTTTT,CASSLFSTGEAGELFF
TRBV20-1,.,few,TRBJ2-1,TGCAGTGCAGGAGGGACGGACAGGAGGGGATACAATGAGCAGTTCTTC,CSAGGTDRRGYNEQFF
TRBV5-6,TRBD2,many,TRBJ2-3,TGTGCCAGCAGCTTGGGACTAGCGGGAGTTGCGAATACGCAGTATTTT,CASSLGLAGVANTQYF
TRBV10-3,.,.,TRBJ1-2,TGTGCCATCAGTGAGTCGAGGGACACCTCCTACACCTTC,CAISESRDTSYTF
TRBV29-1,.,.,TRBJ2-7,TGCAGCGTTGAAGCCTCCCGCAGGGTCGGCGAGCAGTACTTC,CSVEASRRVGEQYF
TRBV5-6,.,many,TRBJ1-2,TGTGCCAGCAGCTTTGAGGTGCGGGGACATGGCTACACCTTC,CASSFEVRGHGYTF
TRBV6-1,.,few,TRBJ1-6,TGTGCCAGCAGTGCCAATTCACCCCTCCACTTT,CASSANSPLHF
TRBV20-1,TRBD1,.,TRBJ1-5,TGCAGTGCTTCCAGACAGGGGGCTTATCAGCCCCAGCATTTT,CSASRQGAYQPQHF
TRBV7-6,TRBD2,.,TRBJ2-7,TGTGCCAGCAGCCAATACAGCGGGAAAGGCTCCTACGAGCAGTACTTC,CASSQYSGKGSYEQYF
TRBV7-3,.,.,TRBJ2-7,TGTGCCAGCAGCTTAACGAAGGCAGGTAATAGCAACGAGCAGTACTTC,CASSLTKAGNSNEQYF
TRBV9,TRBD1,.,TRBJ2-2,TGTGCCAGCAGCGCCCGGACAGGGGGTTCCGCCGGGGAGCTGTTTTTT,CASSARTGGSAGELFF
TRBV3-1,TRBD2,.,TRBJ2-1,TGTGCCAGCAGCCGAGGACTAGCGGGAGGGCTTCCCCCGTTCTTC,CASSRGLAGGLPPFF
TRBV24-1,TRBD2,.,TRBJ2-1,TGTGCCACCAGTGACCCTAGCGGGAGGGCCGTCGATGAGCAGTTCTTC,CATSDPSGRAVDEQFF
TRBV7-9,TRBD2,.,TRBJ2-1,TGTGCCAGCAGACCTAGCGGGGGGATCTACAATGAGCAGTTCTTC,CASRPSGGIYNEQFF
TRBV4-2,TRBD1,.,TRBJ2-3,TGTGCCAGCAGCCTCCGGGACAGGGGCCCCTCTAGCACAGATACGCAGTATTTT,CASSLRDRGPSSTDTQYF
TRBV6-1,TRBD1,.,TRBJ2-7,TGTGCCAGCCGAGCCGACAGGGTGTCCGAGCAGTACTTC,CASRADRVSEQYF
TRBV12-3/TRBV12-4,.,.,TRBJ2-3,TGTGCCAGCAGATCCCGGTCCATTAGGGGAGATACGCAGTATTTT,CASRSRSIRGDTQYF
TRBV11-2,.,.,TRBJ2-3,TGTGCCAGCAGCGCCCGGGTAGGGAGCCCCGTTAACACAGATACGCAGTATTTT,CASSARVGSPVNTDTQYF
TRBV20-1,.,few,TRBJ1-4,TGCAGTGCTAGAGATGGGCAGATGGAAAAACTGTTTTTT,CSARDGQMEKLFF
TRBV12-3/TRBV12-4,TRBD1,many,TRBJ1-5,TGTGCCAGCAGTTCGACAGGGGGCCGTCAGCCCCAGCATTTT,CASSSTGGRQPQHF
TRBV10-3,TRBD2,many,TRBJ2-4,TGTGCCATCAGCCAGGGACGGGGGGGAAACATTCAGTACTTC,CAISQGRGGNIQYF
TRBV4-2,.,many,TRBJ1-2,TGTGCCAGCAGCCGAGAAGTGGCAGCTAACTATGGCTACACCTTC,CASSREVAANYGYTF
TRBV6-1,TRBD1,few,TRBJ1-2,TGTGCCAGTACTACAGGGGCGCGTGGCTATGGCTACACCTTC,CASTTGARGYGYTF
TRBV5-5,.,few,TRBJ2-7,TGTGCCAGCAGCGTTAGCGGCGAGCAGTACTTC,CASSVSGEQYF
TRBV4-1,.,few,TRBJ1-2,TGCGCCAGCAGCCAAGGGGAATATGGCTACACCTTC,CASSQGEYGYTF
TRBV5-1,TRBD1,.,TRBJ2-5,TGCGCCAGCAGCTCCTCGACAGGGGGGGCGGAGACCCAGTACTTC,CASSSSTGGAETQYF
TRBV5-1,.,few,TRBJ2-7,TGCGCCAGCAGCTTGGGCAGTAGGAGGATCTCCTACGAGCAGTACTTC,CASSLGSRRISYEQYF